The clone carrying this T cell receptor beta chain was seen a single time. The data were taken from a study of blood T cell repertoires in COVID-19. Study processing details: Reference gene primer amplification gave estimated nucleated cell counts. TCRdb's copy holds only in-frame clones and misses some; the assay was immunoSEQ multiplex PCR. V, J and clone size reflect that table, while D and trimming were determined from the DNA. The repertoire holds more than 200,000 clones, roughly 86% seen once, with 1.5% to 2% in the top ten. The germline V and J ends were trimmed by 5 bases and 5 bases, with 15 bases remaining between them. There are 14 residues in the CDR3. The germline CDR1 and CDR2 sequences are SGHAT and FQNNGV.

The clonotype was recovered from a woman aged 50 to 65 who had recovered from COVID-19. The chain is built from TRBV11-2 and TRBJ2-5; maybe TRBD1 (6 bases). Sequenced material: PBMCs or T cells enriched from blood (not recorded which). CDR3 loop: CASSLLRGGETQYF. DNA of the CDR3: TGTGCCAGCAGCCTGCTCAGGGGCGGGGAGACCCAGTACTTC.